This section outlines one TCR beta chain sequence together with its context. Its antigen is undetermined. The TCR beta libraries were generated through quantitative 5'-RACE incorporating molecular barcodes. One entry per CDR3 protein, called by TCRdb with MiXCR from the 5' RACE reads. The sample lists 700,000 to 1,000,000 distinct CDR3 sequences, over 9.5% occurring once. The data originate from a study of CD8 T cells in ankylosing spondylitis. Findings of the study overall: The authors reported significant enrichment of disease-linked clones in matched ankylosing spondylitis synovial fluid. Fewer than ten highly homologous variants made up a TCR beta motif, and this motif appeared characteristic of ankylosing spondylitis blood. Relatively rare in peripheral blood, disease-linked clones were also CD8+. Some motif variants had been reported before (in reactive arthritis synovial fluid and blood).

Germline values: CDR1 SGHRS, CDR2 YFSETQ. V lost 4 bases to trimming and J lost 5 bases; unmatched junction nucleotides: 3. The CDR3 runs to 13 residues. This TCR was recovered from a male donor with ankylosing spondylitis. The sample was blood, either unsorted or a sorted T cell fraction (not recorded which). The chain couples TRBV5-1 to TRBJ2-1, with 7 bases fitting TRBD1. In DNA, the CDR3 is TGCGCCAGCAGCGGCGGACAGGACAATGAGCAGTTCTTC. It encodes CASSGGQDNEQFF.